The present entry profiles one TCR beta chain with its context. The record originates from a study of blood T cell repertoires in COVID-19. Study context: Nucleic acid was either cDNA or gDNA, and it came from T cells, B-cell-depleted T cells, or PBMCs.

Authors' processing steps: How many nucleated cells were present was estimated from reference gene primer amplification. Sequencing used immunoSEQ multiplex PCR; TCRdb keeps in-frame clones, though not all of them. V, J and clone size are taken as reported in that table, and D and trimming were inferred from the DNA itself. This table has over 110,000 clones, about nine tenths appearing once. Germline V CDR1 and CDR2: LGHNA, YNFKEQ. The germline V and J ends were trimmed by 4 bases and 5 bases, with 17 bases remaining between them. This CDR3 is built from 16 residues. The rearrangement uses TRBV4-2 and TRBJ1-4; a weak D match, TRBD1 (6 bases). The receptor was isolated from a human donor in a cohort sampled during active COVID-19. The sequencing sample was made of peripheral blood. The CDR3 DNA reads as TGTGCCAGCAGCCGAGACATTCGGGACACCAATGAAAAACTGTTTTTT. It codes for CASSRDIRDTNEKLFF.